The next 4 T cell receptor beta chains were all read from a single sample in a study of blood T cells in healthy people across ages. Combining a sample-barcoded 5' primer with a J-beta primer mix, a second PCR ran for about 6 to 11 cycles. TCRdb itself ran the 5' RACE reads through MiXCR, one entry per CDR3 protein. The sample yields about 680,000 distinct CDR3 sequences, over 45% seen once. What was sequenced was blood. The receptors here all came from an older woman in good health.

The rearrangement uses TRBV7-2 and TRBJ2-5, with D uncertain. The V end lost 7 bases, the J end lost 0 bases, and 6 bases lay between the germline ends. Per the germline V gene, CDR1 is SGHTA and CDR2 is FQGNSA. This CDR3 is built from 12 residues. The CDR3 sequence: CASTEYQETQYF. CDR3 sequence (DNA): TGTGCCAGCACGGAATACCAAGAGACCCAGTACTTC.

This chain connects TRBV7-3 to TRBJ2-1, with no clear D. Germline V gene sequence: CDR1 SGHTA, CDR2 FQGTGA. This CDR3 is built from 15 residues. Trimming stripped 6 bases from V and 2 bases from J, with 14 bases between. The CDR3 coding sequence is TGTGCCAGCAGGTCACAGACCACGACCTACAATGAGCAGTTCTTC. Amino acids: CASRSQTTTYNEQFF.

This clonotype was observed a few times. The V gene is TRBV20-1, the J gene TRBJ2-5, with a tentative D call TRBD2 (7 bases). V was cut by 0 bases and J by 7 bases, with 18 bases left in between. The CDR3 covers 15 residues. Germline CDR1 is DFQATT and CDR2 is SNEGSKA (reference sequence). The CDR3 region is CSARDGRGGLGTQYF. The CDR3 nucleotides are TGCAGTGCTAGAGATGGTCGCGGGGGCCTAGGGACCCAGTACTTC.

The V gene is TRBV20-1, the J gene TRBJ2-3; tentatively, D is TRBD2 (7 bases). The CDR3 runs to 15 residues. Trimming removed 6 bases from V and 2 bases from J, with 18 bases in between. CDR1 is DFQATT, CDR2 SNEGSKA, per germline (reference sequence). The chain's CDR3 is CSAGGSAGPTDTQYF. In DNA, the CDR3 is TGCAGTGCAGGGGGATCAGCGGGACCCACAGATACGCAGTATTTT.